The 27 T cell receptor beta chains presented below share a single source sample, sequenced in a study of early T cells in non-severe SARS-CoV-2 infection (dated by TCRdb to 2020 to 2022). Receptors were amplified or captured by 5' RACE. The instrument given in TCRdb is NextSeq 500. TCRdb handled the public reads itself, with Q25 trimming in fastp and clone calling in MiXCR, and kept productive beta chains. A single entry per CDR3 protein holds the most common genes and DNA from its merged rows. This sample is represented by tens of thousands of distinct CDR3 sequences; about a tenth of them were singletons. The top ten clonotypes cover 14% to 15% of the sample. Source material: whole blood. The receptor set was obtained from an adult who was a healthcare worker with PCR-confirmed SARS-CoV-2 infection or an uninfected control (not recorded which).

This clonotype was recorded at least ten times. The J gene is TRBJ1-1, the V gene TRBV28, with unresolved D. The germline V gene has CDR1 MDHEN and CDR2 SYDVKM. This CDR3 contains 14 residues. Trimming pared 0 bases from V and 1 base from J, leaving 6 bases between. DNA of the CDR3: TGTGCCAGCAGTTTATGGTGGAAGAACACTGAAGCTTTCTTT. This gives the protein CASSLWWKNTEAFF.

This clonotype was detected only a few times. The V call is TRBV4-3, the J call TRBJ2-1; a possible D gene is TRBD2 (6 bases). Germline V gives CDR1 LGHNA, CDR2 YSLEER. The germline V and J ends were trimmed by 0 bases and 9 bases, with 18 bases remaining between them. The CDR3 has 16 residues. The chain's CDR3 is CASSQDIGWGVSEQFF. The CDR3 DNA follows: TGCGCCAGCAGCCAAGATATCGGGTGGGGGGTGAGTGAGCAGTTCTTC.

J is TRBJ2-1 and V is TRBV7-2; D is ambiguous. Looked up from germline, CDR1 is SGHTA and CDR2 is FQGNSA. V lost 3 bases to trimming and J lost 5 bases, with 14 bases between them. This CDR3 spans 15 amino acids. Here the CDR3 reads CASSFSRASNNEQFF. CDR3 coding DNA: TGTGCCAGCAGCTTCTCCCGGGCAAGTAACAATGAGCAGTTCTTC.

This clonotype was seen ten or more times. The chain combines TRBV20-1 with TRBJ2-1; D not resolved. The germline V gene has CDR1 DFQATT and CDR2 SNEGSKA (reference sequence). V shed 4 bases and J shed 7 bases, with 5 bases lying between them. CDR3 length: 10 amino acids. Written as DNA, the CDR3 is TGCAGTGCTAAATCGAATGAGCAGTTCTTC. This encodes CSAKSNEQFF.

This clonotype was recorded a few times. The chain joins TRBV28 to TRBJ2-4; TRBD2 aligns across 12 bases. CDR1 and CDR2 (germline): MDHEN, SYDVKM. Trimming cost V 5 bases and J 6 bases; bases outside gene matches: 5. The CDR3 runs 15 residues. CDR3 DNA: TGTGCCAGCAGTGGGGCTAGCGGGAGGGGAAACATTCAGTACTTC. It encodes CASSGASGRGNIQYF.

There are many counts of this clonotype. The chain recombines TRBV20-1 with TRBJ1-5, with 9 bases matching TRBD1. CDR1 and CDR2 (germline): DFQATT, SNEGSKA (reference sequence). J lost 2 bases, V lost 3 bases, and 8 bases had no gene match. The CDR3 consists of 16 residues. The CDR3: CSASYPDRGGNQPQHF. In nucleotides, the CDR3 is TGCAGTGCTAGCTACCCGGACAGGGGTGGCAATCAGCCCCAGCATTTT.

There are a few counts of this clonotype. The V and J genes are TRBV27 and TRBJ1-2; D is unclear. CDR1 and CDR2 (germline): MNHEY, SMNVEV (reference sequence). This CDR3 contains 15 residues. Trimming removed 4 bases at V and 0 bases at J, with 12 bases between. The DNA of the CDR3 is TGTGCCAGCAGTTCAGGAATCTCCTCTAACTATGGCTACACCTTC. Protein: CASSSGISSNYGYTF.

With respect to this clonotype: This may arise from a read error, as a much more abundant clone is one base away. The chain joins TRBV11-2 to TRBJ2-3; no clear D gene. The CDR3 extends over 14 amino acids. CDR1 SGHAT and CDR2 FQNNGV come from the germline V gene. This CDR3 is CASSPDPTTDTHYF. CDR3 bases: TGTGCCAGCAGCCCAGACCCGACCACAGATACGCACTATTTT.

This clonotype was detected many times. This rearrangement joins TRBV27 to TRBJ2-1; TRBD1 or TRBD2 may be the D gene (6 bases each). The V end was cut by 5 bases, the J end by 10 bases, with 18 bases between. The germline V gene encodes CDR1 MNHEY and CDR2 SMNVEV (reference sequence). The CDR3 length is 14 residues. This chain's CDR3 is CASSPTRRGGEQFF. DNA for the CDR3: TGTGCCAGCAGTCCAACCCGCAGGGGAGGCGAGCAGTTCTTC.

Worth noting for this clonotype: Being one base from a much bigger clone, this may be a read error. The chain uses TRBV27 and TRBJ1-1; 8 nucleotides match TRBD1. The CDR3 has 15 amino acids. Germline values: CDR1 MNHEY, CDR2 SMNVEV (reference sequence). For the CDR3, the DNA is TGTGCCAGCAGTTTATCCAGGGGGCCGGGCACTGAAGCTCTCTTT. This gives the protein CASSLSRGPGTEALF.

This clonotype occurred many times. The rearrangement links TRBV6-4 to TRBJ1-2; the D gene is possibly TRBD1 (6 bases). The CDR3 extends over 13 amino acids. Germline V gene lookup returns CDR1 MRHNA and CDR2 SNTAGT. V was cut by 5 bases and J by 5 bases, with 12 bases left in between. In nucleotides, the CDR3 is TGTGCCAGCAGTTCACCCGGACAGTATGGCTACACCTTC. Translated, it gives CASSSPGQYGYTF.

Ten or more counts support this clonotype. The V call is TRBV5-1, the J call TRBJ1-1, with 9 bases aligning to TRBD1. The CDR3 runs to 14 residues. Looked up from germline, CDR1 is SGHRS and CDR2 is YFSETQ. V shed 4 bases, J shed 5 bases, and the junction held 6 bases outside the gene matches. CDR3 amino acids: CASSDGQGRTEAFF. The CDR3 coding sequence is TGCGCCAGCAGCGACGGACAGGGGAGGACTGAAGCTTTCTTT.

In this sample, this clonotype turned up many times. CDR3 in amino acids: CAISERGAPDSNQPQHF. For the CDR3, the DNA is TGTGCCATCAGTGAGCGGGGGGCCCCGGACAGCAATCAGCCCCAGCATTTT. This chain joins TRBV10-3 and TRBJ1-5; a weak D match, TRBD1 (6 bases). The CDR3 covers 17 residues. V was trimmed by 2 bases and J by 1 base, leaving 15 bases between them. Germline lookup yields CDR1 ENHRY and CDR2 SYGVKD.

V usage is TRBV7-8 and J usage is TRBJ1-5; no definite D call. V lost 3 bases to trimming and J lost 2 bases, with 5 bases between them. CDR1 and CDR2 from the germline V gene are SGHVS and FQNEAQ. This CDR3 is built from 13 residues. CDR3 nucleotide sequence: TGTGCCAGCAGCTTTGGGGGCAATCAGCCCCAGCATTTT. Translating it yields CASSFGGNQPQHF. The variable domain in full, completed from reference TRBV7-8 and TRBJ1-5, reads GAGVSQSPRYKVAKRGQDVALRCDPISGHVSLFWYQQALGQGPEFLTYFQNEAQLDKSGLPSDRFFAERPEGSVSTLKIQRTQQEDSAVYLCASSFGGNQPQHFGDGTRLSIL.

This clonotype has ten or more counts. One end of the junction does not line up with germline, which may come from a read error. The V and J genes are TRBV7-2 and TRBJ2-4; possibly TRBD1 or TRBD2 for D (7 bases each). Germline V gene data show CDR1 as SGHTA and CDR2 as FQGNSA. The CDR3 contains 15 residues. DNA for the CDR3: TGTGCCAGCAGCTTATCTCCAGGGGGGCTAGCGGCCGTTCTATTC. This encodes CASSLSPGGLAAVLF.

The V gene is TRBV29-1, the J gene TRBJ2-7; TRBD2 might be the D (6 bases). V was cut by 5 bases and J by 11 bases, with 16 bases left in between. Germline values: CDR1 SQVTM, CDR2 ANQGSEA. The CDR3 contains 11 residues. CDR3 sequence: CSVNGGNGKYF. The CDR3 DNA reads TGCAGCGTTAACGGCGGGAACGGGAAGTACTTC.

This clonotype was counted many times. The rearrangement uses TRBV9 and TRBJ1-5; D call uncertain. The CDR3 covers 15 residues. Per the germline V gene, CDR1 is SGDLS and CDR2 is YYNGEE. V lost 2 bases to trimming and J lost 0 bases, with 9 bases between them. CDR3 sequence reads: CASSVGGISNQPQHF. CDR3 bases: TGTGCCAGCAGCGTTGGAGGGATTAGCAATCAGCCCCAGCATTTT.

This clonotype appeared many times. The V gene is TRBV12-3 or TRBV12-4, the J gene TRBJ1-3, with TRBD1 matching over 10 bases. V trimming: 6 bases; J trimming: 4 bases; junction bases outside the gene matches: 9. The CDR3 covers 16 residues. The CDR3 nucleotides are TGTGCCAGCAGGTTGACAGGGGGCTTGTCGGGAAACACCATATATTTT. Protein: CASRLTGGLSGNTIYF.

The table lists this clonotype with a few counts. The chain is built from TRBV28 and TRBJ2-7, with 7 bases identical to TRBD1. The CDR3 loop spans 14 amino acids. Losses at the gene ends were 4 bases for V and 3 bases for J; bases not matched to a gene: 6. CDR1 is MDHEN, CDR2 SYDVKM, per germline. The CDR3 DNA follows: TGTGCCAGCAGTTCGAAGACAGGGAGCTACGAGCAGTACTTC. As protein: CASSSKTGSYEQYF.

This clonotype was seen at least ten times. The chain recombines TRBV7-2 with TRBJ2-5; D is perhaps TRBD1 (6 bases). Germline V CDR1 and CDR2: SGHTA, FQGNSA. The CDR3 extends over 14 amino acids. V lost 1 base and J 5 bases, leaving 11 bases between the germline ends. CDR3 amino acids: CASSLGGLRETQYF. In DNA, the CDR3 is TGTGCCAGCAGCTTAGGGGGGCTTCGCGAGACCCAGTACTTC. Filled out from reference TRBV7-2 and TRBJ2-5, the complete variable domain reads GAGVSQSPSNKVTEKGKDVELRCDPISGHTALYWYRQSLGQGLEFLIYFQGNSAPDKSGLPSDRFSAERTGGSVSTLTIQRTQQEDSAVYLCASSLGGLRETQYFGPGTRLLVL.

This chain uses TRBV11-2 with TRBJ2-5, with TRBD2 as a possible D gene (6 bases). The CDR3 length is 16 residues. The germline CDR1 and CDR2 sequences are SGHAT and FQNNGV. V was cut by 3 bases and J by 0 bases, with 14 bases left in between. The chain's CDR3 is CASSFRDSLYQETQYF. The CDR3 coding sequence is TGTGCCAGCAGCTTCCGGGACTCCCTATACCAAGAGACCCAGTACTTC. Using reference TRBV11-2 and TRBJ2-5 for the parts outside the CDR3, the full variable domain is EAGVAQSPRYKIIEKRQSVAFWCNPISGHATLYWYQQILGQGPKLLIQFQNNGVVDDSQLPKDRFSAERLKGVDSTLKIQPAKLEDSAVYLCASSFRDSLYQETQYFGPGTRLLVL.

This rearrangement joins TRBV7-2 to TRBJ2-7; TRBD2 agrees at 11 bases. CDR1 SGHTA and CDR2 FQGNSA come from the germline V gene. Trimming cost V 3 bases and J 2 bases; bases outside gene matches: 9. The CDR3 has 17 residues. CDR3 coding DNA: TGTGCCAGCAGCTTCGACCACCTAGCGGGAGGAACCTACGAGCAGTACTTC. It translates to CASSFDHLAGGTYEQYF.

The table lists this clonotype with many counts. J is TRBJ1-1 and V is TRBV5-1, with D perhaps matching TRBD1 (5 bases). The CDR3 extends over 12 amino acids. Germline V gives CDR1 SGHRS, CDR2 YFSETQ. V was cut by 4 bases and J by 4 bases, with 8 bases left in between. CDR3 sequence reads: CASSEGTTEAFF. The CDR3 nucleotides are TGCGCCAGCAGCGAGGGGACCACTGAAGCTTTCTTT. Full variable domain (remainder filled in from reference TRBV5-1 and TRBJ1-1): KAGVTQTPRYLIKTRGQQVTLSCSPISGHRSVSWYQQTPGQGLQFLFEYFSETQRNKGNFPGRFSGRQFSNSRSEMNVSTLELGDSALYLCASSEGTTEAFFGQGTRLTVV.

This clonotype has a handful of counts. The chain recombines TRBV11-3 with TRBJ2-2; D gene ambiguous. The V end lost 5 bases, the J end lost 7 bases, and 11 bases lay between the germline ends. Germline CDR1 SGHNT, CDR2 YENEEA. The CDR3 runs 13 residues. The DNA of the CDR3 is TGTGCCAGCAGCCGTAACAGTGGCGGGGAGCTGTTTTTT. Amino acid sequence: CASSRNSGGELFF.

The table lists this clonotype with many counts. The V and J genes are TRBV6-6 and TRBJ2-1; perhaps TRBD2 as D (6 bases). Trimming cost V 4 bases and J 0 bases, with 7 bases left between them. This CDR3 has 14 amino acids. Germline values: CDR1 MNHNY, CDR2 SVGAGI (reference sequence). CDR3 in amino acids: CASSSRGSYNEQFF. In nucleotides, the CDR3 is TGTGCCAGCAGTTCGCGGGGCTCCTACAATGAGCAGTTCTTC.

The chain combines TRBV10-2 with TRBJ1-2, with 7 bases that match TRBD1. Looked up from germline, CDR1 is WSHSY and CDR2 is SAAADI. The CDR3 consists of 13 residues. V gave up 3 bases and J gave up 4 bases; unmatched junction bases: 2. CDR3 region: CASSDGTVYGYTF. CDR3 sequence (DNA): TGCGCCAGCAGTGACGGGACAGTCTATGGCTACACCTTC.

V gene TRBV12-3 or TRBV12-4 combines with J gene TRBJ2-7; D gene uncertain. This CDR3 region has 13 residues. Between the trimmed V and J ends, which lost 3 bases and 0 bases, there was a span of 6 bases. As DNA, the CDR3 is TGTGCCAGCAGTTTTTCCGCCTCCTACGAGCAGTACTTC. This gives the protein CASSFSASYEQYF.